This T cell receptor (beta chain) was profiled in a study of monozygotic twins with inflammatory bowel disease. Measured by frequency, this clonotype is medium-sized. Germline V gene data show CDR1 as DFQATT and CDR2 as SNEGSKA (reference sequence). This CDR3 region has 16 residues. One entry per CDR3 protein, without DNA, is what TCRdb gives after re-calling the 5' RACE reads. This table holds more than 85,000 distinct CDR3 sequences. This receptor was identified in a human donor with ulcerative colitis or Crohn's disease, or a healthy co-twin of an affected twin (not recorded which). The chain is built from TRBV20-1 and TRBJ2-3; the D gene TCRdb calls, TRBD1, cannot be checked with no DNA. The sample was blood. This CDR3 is CSARDPSGVGTDTQYF.